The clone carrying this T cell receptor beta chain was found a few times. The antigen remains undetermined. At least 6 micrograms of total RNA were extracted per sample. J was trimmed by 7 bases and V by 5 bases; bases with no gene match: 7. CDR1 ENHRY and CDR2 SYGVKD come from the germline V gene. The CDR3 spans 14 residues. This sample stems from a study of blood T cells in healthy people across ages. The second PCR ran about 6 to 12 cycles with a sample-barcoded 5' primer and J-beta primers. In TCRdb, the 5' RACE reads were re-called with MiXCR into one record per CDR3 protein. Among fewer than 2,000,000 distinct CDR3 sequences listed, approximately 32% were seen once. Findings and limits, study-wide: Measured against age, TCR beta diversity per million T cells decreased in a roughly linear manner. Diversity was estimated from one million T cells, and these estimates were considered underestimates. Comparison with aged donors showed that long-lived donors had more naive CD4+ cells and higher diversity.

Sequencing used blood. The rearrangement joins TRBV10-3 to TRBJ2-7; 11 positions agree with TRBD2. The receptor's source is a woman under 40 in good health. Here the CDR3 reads CAISLAGGTNEQYF. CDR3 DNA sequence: TGTGCCATCAGTTTAGCGGGGGGGACCAATGAGCAGTACTTC.